These 9 T cell receptor beta chains share one sample of origin, sequenced in a study of cytomegalovirus exposure and HLA in healthy donors. A multiplex PCR was run with 60 Vbeta primers and 13 Jbeta primers. Libraries were prepared by immunoSEQ multiplex PCR; TCRdb keeps only in-frame clonotypes and omits some of them. This sample yields roughly 130,000 clones, of which around 79% are seen a single time; over 2% belongs to the top ten. Material for sequencing was PBMCs. Every receptor here comes from a woman between 35 and 50 years old in good health and CMV-seropositive.

This clone was counted a single time. V gene TRBV7-2 combines with J gene TRBJ2-3; TRBD1 agrees at 7 bases. J gave up 1 base and V 1 base, and 2 bases lay outside the gene matches. CDR1 and CDR2 (germline): SGHTA, FQGNSA. CDR3 size: 15 residues. For the CDR3, the DNA is TGTGCCAGCAGCTTAGTTGGGACAGGCACAGATACGCAGTATTTT. Protein: CASSLVGTGTDTQYF.

The chain uses TRBV7-3 and TRBJ2-1, with a tentative D call TRBD2 (6 bases). Germline CDR1 and CDR2: SGHTA and FQGTGA. CDR3 length: 17 residues. The V gene lost 2 bases and the J gene lost 0 bases, with 14 bases spanning the gap. This CDR3 is CASSLYGSTGSYNEQFF. The CDR3 region has the DNA TGTGCCAGCAGCTTATACGGGAGCACGGGCTCCTACAATGAGCAGTTCTTC.

V is TRBV28 and J is TRBJ1-3; possibly TRBD1 for D (5 bases). Germline CDR1 MDHEN, CDR2 SYDVKM. There are 16 residues in the CDR3. V was shortened by 2 bases and J by 7 bases, with 18 bases between the two germline ends. The CDR3, as DNA: TGTGCCAGCAGTTTAGGGGGGACTCCGAATGGCAACACCATATATTTT. Protein: CASSLGGTPNGNTIYF. Drawing the rest from reference TRBV28 and TRBJ1-3, the complete variable domain is DVKVTQSSRYLVKRTGEKVFLECVQDMDHENMFWYRQDPGLGLRLIYFSYDVKMKEKGDIPEGYSVSREKKERFSLILESASTNQTSMYLCASSLGGTPNGNTIYFGEGSWLTVV.

The J gene is TRBJ2-1, the V gene TRBV7-2; D unresolved. CDR1 and CDR2 from the germline V gene are SGHTA and FQGNSA. CDR3 length: 11 amino acids. Trimming removed 2 bases at V and 9 bases at J, with 5 bases between. The CDR3 spells CASSLSPEQFF. Here the CDR3 DNA reads TGTGCCAGCAGCTTAAGCCCTGAGCAGTTCTTC.

V and J are TRBV2 and TRBJ1-5, with D perhaps TRBD1 (6 bases). V was trimmed by 6 bases and J by 6 bases, leaving 15 bases between them. Germline CDR1 reads SNHLY; CDR2 reads FYNNEI. The CDR3 extends over 14 amino acids. CDR3 protein: CASSYYRERQPQHF. CDR3 DNA: TGTGCCAGCAGCTACTACAGGGAGCGTCAGCCCCAGCATTTT.

V gene TRBV6-1 combines with J gene TRBJ1-5; weak D call: TRBD1 (6 bases). The CDR3 has 15 amino acids. The ends were cut back, 7 bases at V and 3 bases at J, with 16 bases in the middle. In germline, CDR1 is MNHNS, CDR2 SASEGT. CDR3 nucleotides: TGTGCCAGCACCAGCTCAGGGGTGTACAATCAGCCCCAGCATTTT. This sequence encodes CASTSSGVYNQPQHF.

The chain recombines TRBV28 with TRBJ2-1, with a tentative D call TRBD1 (5 bases). Germline V lookup: CDR1 MDHEN, CDR2 SYDVKM. The CDR3 extends over 14 amino acids. The V gene lost 9 bases and the J gene lost 7 bases, with 19 bases spanning the gap. This CDR3 is CASEPAGSRNEQFF. The CDR3 DNA follows: TGTGCCAGTGAACCGGCAGGGTCGAGGAATGAGCAGTTCTTC.

This chain joins TRBV30 and TRBJ1-2, with TRBD1 matching 7 bases. There are 13 residues in the CDR3. Per germline, CDR1 GTSNPN and CDR2 SVGIG (reference sequence). V dropped 1 base and J dropped 6; count of bases not matched to a gene: 5. In DNA form, the CDR3 reads TGTGCCTGGAGTGAACAGGGGTGGGATGGCTACACCTTC. Encoded protein: CAWSEQGWDGYTF.

The chain is built from TRBV7-2 and TRBJ1-6; D not certain. This CDR3 spans 16 amino acids. Trimming removed 3 bases at V and 6 bases at J, with 15 bases between. The germline V gene has CDR1 SGHTA and CDR2 FQGNSA. The CDR3 sequence: CASSFSPRPGNSPLHF. In nucleotides, the CDR3 is TGTGCCAGCAGCTTTAGTCCCCGACCGGGTAATTCACCCCTCCACTTT.